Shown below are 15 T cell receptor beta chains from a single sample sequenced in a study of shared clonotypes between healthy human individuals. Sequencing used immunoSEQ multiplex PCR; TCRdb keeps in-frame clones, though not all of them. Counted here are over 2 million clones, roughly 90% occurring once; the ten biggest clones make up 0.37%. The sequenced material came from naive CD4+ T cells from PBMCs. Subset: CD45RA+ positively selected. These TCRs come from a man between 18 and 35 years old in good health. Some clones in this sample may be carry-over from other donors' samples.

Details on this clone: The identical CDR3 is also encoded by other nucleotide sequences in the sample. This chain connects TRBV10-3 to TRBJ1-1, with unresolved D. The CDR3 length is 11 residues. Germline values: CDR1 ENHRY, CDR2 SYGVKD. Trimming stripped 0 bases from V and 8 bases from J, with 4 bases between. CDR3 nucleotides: TGTGCCATCAGTGAGTCGAGGGAAGCTTTCTTT. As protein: CAISESREAFF.

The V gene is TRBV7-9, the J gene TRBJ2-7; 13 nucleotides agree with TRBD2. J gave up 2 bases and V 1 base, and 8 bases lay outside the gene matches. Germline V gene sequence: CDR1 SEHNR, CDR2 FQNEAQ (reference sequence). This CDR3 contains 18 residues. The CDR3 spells CASSLGLSGTSGTYEQYF. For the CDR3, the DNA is TGTGCCAGCAGCTTAGGGTTAAGTGGGACTAGCGGGACCTACGAGCAGTACTTC.

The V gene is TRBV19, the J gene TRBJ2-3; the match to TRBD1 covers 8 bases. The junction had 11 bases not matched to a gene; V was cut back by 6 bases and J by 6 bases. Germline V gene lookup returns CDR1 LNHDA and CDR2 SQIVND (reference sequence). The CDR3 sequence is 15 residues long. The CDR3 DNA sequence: TGTGCCAGTAGCCCGGACAGGGTGCGCCCGGATACGCAGTATTTT. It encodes CASSPDRVRPDTQYF.

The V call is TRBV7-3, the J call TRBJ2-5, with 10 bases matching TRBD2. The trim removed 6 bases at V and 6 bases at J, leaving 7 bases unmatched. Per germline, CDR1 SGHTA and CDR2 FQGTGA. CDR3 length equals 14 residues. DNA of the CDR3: TGTGCCAGCAGTCTAGCGGGAGATATGAAGACCCAGTACTTC. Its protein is CASSLAGDMKTQYF.

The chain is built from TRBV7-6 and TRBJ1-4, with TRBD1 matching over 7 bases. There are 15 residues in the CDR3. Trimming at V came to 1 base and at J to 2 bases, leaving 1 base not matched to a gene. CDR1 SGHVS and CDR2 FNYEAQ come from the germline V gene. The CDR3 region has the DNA TGTGCCAGCAGCTTAGTGACAGGGACTAATGAAAAACTGTTTTTT. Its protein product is CASSLVTGTNEKLFF.

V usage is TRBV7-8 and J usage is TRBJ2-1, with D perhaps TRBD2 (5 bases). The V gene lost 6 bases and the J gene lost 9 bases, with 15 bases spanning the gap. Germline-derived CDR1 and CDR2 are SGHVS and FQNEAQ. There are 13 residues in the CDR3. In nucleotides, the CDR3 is TGTGCCAGCAGAAAGTACGGAGAGGGTGAGCAGTTCTTC. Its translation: CASRKYGEGEQFF. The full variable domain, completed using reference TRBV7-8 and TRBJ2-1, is GAGVSQSPRYKVAKRGQDVALRCDPISGHVSLFWYQQALGQGPEFLTYFQNEAQLDKSGLPSDRFFAERPEGSVSTLKIQRTQQEDSAVYLCASRKYGEGEQFFGPGTRLTVL.

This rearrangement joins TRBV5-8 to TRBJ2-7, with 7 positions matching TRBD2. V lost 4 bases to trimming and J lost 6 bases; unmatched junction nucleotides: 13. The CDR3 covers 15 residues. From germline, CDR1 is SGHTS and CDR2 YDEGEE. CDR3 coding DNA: TGTGCCAGCAGCCGGCTTGTGGGGGAGGGCGGCGAGCAGTACTTC. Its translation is CASSRLVGEGGEQYF.

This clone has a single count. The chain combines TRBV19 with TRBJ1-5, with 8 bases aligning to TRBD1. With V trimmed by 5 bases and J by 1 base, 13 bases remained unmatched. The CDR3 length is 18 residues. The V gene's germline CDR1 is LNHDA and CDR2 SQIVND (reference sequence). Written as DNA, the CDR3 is TGTGCCAGTAGTCCAGGACAGGGAATGGGGGGGAGCAATCAGCCCCAGCATTTT. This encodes CASSPGQGMGGSNQPQHF.

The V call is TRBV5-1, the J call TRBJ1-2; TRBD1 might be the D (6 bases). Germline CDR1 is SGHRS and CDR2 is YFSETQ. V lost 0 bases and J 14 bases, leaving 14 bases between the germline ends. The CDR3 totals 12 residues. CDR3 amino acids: CASSLGQGGGTF. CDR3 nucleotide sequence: TGCGCCAGCAGCTTGGGCCAAGGGGGTGGGACCTTC.

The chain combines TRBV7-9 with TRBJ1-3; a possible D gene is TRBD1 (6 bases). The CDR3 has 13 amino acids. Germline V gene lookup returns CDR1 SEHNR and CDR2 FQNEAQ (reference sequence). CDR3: CALTGKGGNTIYF. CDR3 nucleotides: TGTGCTCTCACAGGGAAAGGTGGAAACACCATATATTTT.

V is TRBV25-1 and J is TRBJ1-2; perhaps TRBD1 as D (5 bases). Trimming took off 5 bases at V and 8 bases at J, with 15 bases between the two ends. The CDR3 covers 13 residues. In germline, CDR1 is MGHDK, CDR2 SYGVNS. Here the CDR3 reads CASSRGPGAGYTF. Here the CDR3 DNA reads TGTGCCAGCAGTAGAGGACCTGGGGCGGGCTACACCTTC.

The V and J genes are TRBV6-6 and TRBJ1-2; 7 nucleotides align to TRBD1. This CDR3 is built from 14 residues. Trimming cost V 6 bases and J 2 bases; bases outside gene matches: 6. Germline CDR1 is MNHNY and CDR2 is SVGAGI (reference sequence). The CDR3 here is CASSPDRTNYGYTF. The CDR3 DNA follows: TGTGCCAGCAGCCCGGACAGGACAAACTATGGCTACACCTTC.

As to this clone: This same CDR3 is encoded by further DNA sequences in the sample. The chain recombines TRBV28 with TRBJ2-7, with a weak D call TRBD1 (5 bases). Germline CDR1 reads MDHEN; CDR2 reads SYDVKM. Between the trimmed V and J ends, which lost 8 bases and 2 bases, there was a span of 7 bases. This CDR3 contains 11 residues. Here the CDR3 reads CASQGPYEQYF. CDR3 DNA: TGTGCCAGCCAGGGTCCCTACGAGCAGTACTTC.

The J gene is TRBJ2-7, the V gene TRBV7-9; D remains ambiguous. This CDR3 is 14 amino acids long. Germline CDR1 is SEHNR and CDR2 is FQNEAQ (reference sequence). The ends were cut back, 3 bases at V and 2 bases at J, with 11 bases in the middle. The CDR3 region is CASSFRTAAYEQYF. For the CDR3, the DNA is TGTGCCAGCAGCTTTCGGACGGCCGCCTACGAGCAGTACTTC.

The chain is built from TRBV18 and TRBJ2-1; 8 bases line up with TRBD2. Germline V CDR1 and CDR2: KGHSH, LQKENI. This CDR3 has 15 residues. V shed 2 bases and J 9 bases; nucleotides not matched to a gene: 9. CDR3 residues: CASSPAGTSLVEQFF. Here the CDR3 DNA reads TGTGCCAGCTCACCAGCCGGGACTAGTTTGGTTGAGCAGTTCTTC.